This is a list of T cell receptor beta chains from one sample in a study of OX40 agonist ivuxolimab in advanced cancers. The repertoire was sequenced with immunoSEQ multiplex PCR; TCRdb's copy has only in-frame clones and lacks some. The sample has 70,000 to 100,000 clones, about nine tenths seen once; the top ten hold approximately 2%. Here the sequenced sample was CD4+ or CD8+ T cells sorted from blood, taken in a trial of the OX40 agonist ivuxolimab. The source is an adult with an advanced solid tumor such as melanoma, head and neck, liver or kidney cancer. Each CDR3 is given with its conserved first and last residue. D genes are given only for firm matches. Clone sizes are given selectively: once, few, many, or a class where the clone is expanded.

CDR3 DNA	CDR3 protein	clone size	V gene	D gene	J gene
TGTGCCAGCAGCGTAGCTATCTCCTCCGGCACAGATACGCAGTATTTT	CASSVAISSGTDTQYF	-	TRBV9	-	TRBJ2-3
TGTGCCAGCAGTGAACCTAGCGGGCCGAAGGTCGGGGAGCTGTTTTTT	CASSEPSGPKVGELFF	-	TRBV28	TRBD2	TRBJ2-2
TGTGCCAGCAGCTTCGGCGGGGGAGCTTTAAATGAAAAACTGTTTTTT	CASSFGGGALNEKLFF	-	TRBV7-9	-	TRBJ1-4
TGCAGCGTTGAAGATTCGGGAGATTTGGGGGCCCCATGCTCTGGAAACACCATATATTTT	CSVEDSGDLGAPCSGNTIYF	-	TRBV29-1	-	TRBJ1-3
TGTGCCAGCAGCTTGGGCCATCAGGGGGAGACCCAGTACTTC	CASSLGHQGETQYF	-	TRBV5-8	-	TRBJ2-5
TGTGCCAGCAGCGCAGTAGCGGGAGGTAACTACGAGCAGTACTTC	CASSAVAGGNYEQYF	few	TRBV11-2	TRBD2	TRBJ2-7
TGTGCCAGCACCCAATTCGGACAGGGGAGTTCGTGGTCAGAGACCCAGTACTTC	CASTQFGQGSSWSETQYF	once	TRBV7-9	TRBD1	TRBJ2-5
TGTGCCAGCAGTGAACAGGGAGAAGATACGCAGTATTTT	CASSEQGEDTQYF	few	TRBV6-1	-	TRBJ2-3
TGTGCCAGCAGCCCTCCTTTGGGAGGTAGCGAGACCCAGTACTTC	CASSPPLGGSETQYF	few	TRBV5-4	-	TRBJ2-5
TGTGCCTCCAGGACAGGGGAGGATACGCAGTATTTT	CASRTGEDTQYF	few	TRBV10-3	TRBD1	TRBJ2-3
TGTGCCAGCAGCTTAAGCGTGGGAGGGCCGAGAGATGAGCAGTTCTTC	CASSLSVGGPRDEQFF	-	TRBV7-3	TRBD2	TRBJ2-1
TGTGCCAGCGCGGCCACCGCAACTAATGAAAAACTGTTTTTT	CASAATATNEKLFF	-	TRBV6-5	-	TRBJ1-4
TGCGCCAGCAGCCCCTTAAGCTCCTACGAGCAGTACTTC	CASSPLSSYEQYF	few	TRBV5-1	-	TRBJ2-7
TGTGCCAGCAAATTTGCTAGCGGGAACGAGCAGTACTTC	CASKFASGNEQYF	-	TRBV27	TRBD2	TRBJ2-7
TGTGCCAGCAGCGTAGGGGTACAGAACACCGGGGAGCTGTTTTTT	CASSVGVQNTGELFF	-	TRBV9	-	TRBJ2-2
TGTGCCAGCAGCCCGCGACAGACTAACACTGAAGCTTTCTTT	CASSPRQTNTEAFF	once	TRBV9	-	TRBJ1-1
TGTGCCAGCAGCTTGGAAGGTGTGGAAAACACTGAAGCTTTCTTT	CASSLEGVENTEAFF	few	TRBV5-4	-	TRBJ1-1
TGCGCCAGCAGTGAGGGACAGGAAATAGCGATAAAAGGAACAGATACGCAGTATTTT	CASSEGQEIAIKGTDTQYF	-	TRBV10-1	TRBD1	TRBJ2-3
TGTGCCAGCAGTCCGGGACAGTATTCCTCTGGAAACACCATATATTTT	CASSPGQYSSGNTIYF	-	TRBV27	TRBD1	TRBJ1-3
TGCGCCAGCAGCTACTCTGTTGAAGAGACCCAGTACTTC	CASSYSVEETQYF	-	TRBV5-1	-	TRBJ2-5
TGTGCCAGCAGCTTGGTGCTAGCGGGAGGCTACGAGCAGTACTTC	CASSLVLAGGYEQYF	-	TRBV7-9	TRBD2	TRBJ2-7
TGTGCCAGCCGGGACAGTTCTAATGAAAAACTGTTTTTT	CASRDSSNEKLFF	-	TRBV6-5	TRBD1	TRBJ1-4
TGTGCAAGTCGCTTTATCCGAGGGGGACTAGCGATTTTAGAGACCCAGTACTTC	CASRFIRGGLAILETQYF	-	TRBV12-2	-	TRBJ2-5
TGCGCCAGCAGCCACGTCGGACAGAGACTAGCGGCACCGATCGGCACCGGGGAGCTGTTTTTT	CASSHVGQRLAAPIGTGELFF	-	TRBV4-1	TRBD2	TRBJ2-2
TGTGCCAGCCGGAGTGGGTCCAATCAGCCCCAGCATTTT	CASRSGSNQPQHF	-	TRBV6-5	-	TRBJ1-5
TGTGCCAGCAGTTTGTCAGGGGTGGATGAAAAACTGTTTTTT	CASSLSGVDEKLFF	-	TRBV28	-	TRBJ1-4
TGTGCCAGCAGTGAAGAGAGGGCGGGTTGGTACGAGCAGTACTTC	CASSEERAGWYEQYF	once	TRBV2	-	TRBJ2-7
TGTGCCAGCAGTGAAGAGGATAGTCTGCTAGGCTATGGCTACACCTTC	CASSEEDSLLGYGYTF	-	TRBV2	-	TRBJ1-2
TGCAGCGTTGAATGGGCAGATACGCAGTATTTT	CSVEWADTQYF	-	TRBV29-1	-	TRBJ2-3
TGCGCCAGCAGCGAGGTGACCGGGGCTGAAAAACTGTTTTTT	CASSEVTGAEKLFF	few	TRBV5-1	-	TRBJ1-4
TGTGCCAGCAGAACAGGGGTCTATGGCTACACCTTC	CASRTGVYGYTF	-	TRBV6-6	TRBD1	TRBJ1-2
TGTGCCATCAGTGTAGACAGGGGGAACACTGAAGCTTTCTTT	CAISVDRGNTEAFF	once	TRBV10-3	TRBD1	TRBJ1-1
TGTGCCAGCAGTTCCCAGACAGGGGTGGGTTATGAAAAACTGTTTTTT	CASSSQTGVGYEKLFF	-	TRBV28	TRBD1	TRBJ1-4
TGCGCCAGCAGCTTGGGGGCAGGGAACACTGAAGCTTTCTTT	CASSLGAGNTEAFF	-	TRBV5-1	-	TRBJ1-1
TGTGCCAGCAGCGTCGCTAGCGGGAGGGCCGGGGAGCTGTTTTTT	CASSVASGRAGELFF	-	TRBV9	TRBD2	TRBJ2-2
TGTGCCAGCAGACCCGACAGCTCCCGACACTACGAGCAGTACTTC	CASRPDSSRHYEQYF	-	TRBV2	-	TRBJ2-7
TGTGCCAGCAGTCCGGGGGGTGGTCACACTGAAGCTTTCTTT	CASSPGGGHTEAFF	-	TRBV6-1	-	TRBJ1-1